This TCR beta chain originates from a study of T cell repertoires in cytomegalovirus infection. Overall study: Public TCR beta signatures were indicative of both CMV infection and a matching HLA type. General study points: Dominating the ex vivo response were HLA-C-restricted CMV-specific TCR beta clonotypes. Adding up the frequency of public TCR beta families identified people who carried CMV plus the relevant HLA.

TCRdb itself ran the reads through MiXCR, one entry per CDR3 protein. The sample lists roughly 760,000 distinct CDR3 sequences; approximately 40% were seen once. This clonotype occurred a few times. Its specificity is unknown. Sequencing input: PBMCs. The source is a human donor in good health (CMV status not recorded). Some clones in this sample may be carry-over from other donors' samples.

The CDR3 spells CSASGNRDSGANQPQHF. CDR3 bases: TGCAGTGCTAGCGGTAACAGGGACAGTGGTGCAAATCAGCCCCAGCATTTT. This sequence joins TRBV20-1 and TRBJ1-5, with 7 bases lining up with TRBD1. V lost 3 bases to trimming and J lost 4 bases; unmatched junction nucleotides: 15. This CDR3 is built from 17 residues. The germline gives CDR1 DFQATT, CDR2 SNEGSKA (reference sequence).